The 15 T cell receptor beta chains listed next were all sequenced from one sample in a study of CD8 T cells in ankylosing spondylitis. TCRdb reprocessed the 5' RACE reads with MiXCR, giving one entry per CDR3 protein. Of some 270,000 distinct CDR3 sequences listed, roughly 18% were seen once; the top ten hold about a third. Sequencing was performed on blood, either unsorted or a sorted T cell fraction (not recorded which). Every receptor here comes from a male donor with ankylosing spondylitis or in good health (not recorded which).

This clonotype occurred many times. The chain recombines TRBV9 with TRBJ2-3, with TRBD2 matching 8 bases. The CDR3 is 14 amino acids. Unmatched junction bases numbered 4, after V lost 7 bases and J lost 0 bases. Germline-derived CDR1 and CDR2 are SGDLS and YYNGEE. CDR3 amino acids: CASGPSGSTDTQYF. The CDR3 nucleotides read TGTGCCAGCGGCCCTAGCGGGAGCACAGATACGCAGTATTTT.

The rearrangement uses TRBV9 and TRBJ2-1; 13 bases map to TRBD2. CDR1 is SGDLS and CDR2 is YYNGEE in the germline V gene. The CDR3 runs to 16 residues. V shed 4 bases, J shed 8 bases, and the junction held 9 bases outside the gene matches. The CDR3 reads CASSSPRTSGSDEQFF. CDR3 coding DNA: TGTGCCAGCAGCTCTCCCCGGACTAGCGGGAGTGATGAGCAGTTCTTC.

This CDR3 reads CASSRLWGGGNIQYF. The DNA for the CDR3 is TGTGCCAGCAGTCGTCTCTGGGGGGGTGGTAACATTCAGTACTTC. The rearrangement links TRBV28 to TRBJ2-4; 7 positions agree with TRBD2. Germline CDR1 MDHEN, CDR2 SYDVKM. Losses at the gene ends were 5 bases for V and 7 bases for J; bases not matched to a gene: 11. The CDR3 covers 15 residues.

The CDR3 loop reads CASSPRGDEQFF. In DNA form, the CDR3 reads TGTGCCAGCAGCCCGCGCGGGGATGAGCAGTTCTTC. The chain combines TRBV14 with TRBJ2-1; a possible D gene is TRBD2 (6 bases). The CDR3 runs 12 residues. In germline, CDR1 is SGHDN, CDR2 FVKESK. V was clipped by 4 bases and J by 8 bases, with 9 bases between them.

This clonotype was seen repeatedly, ten times or more. The rearrangement joins TRBV6-5 to TRBJ1-1; possible D gene TRBD1, 6 bases. The CDR3 runs to 11 residues. The germline gives CDR1 MNHEY, CDR2 SVGAGI. The ends were cut back, 2 bases at V and 8 bases at J, with 6 bases in the middle. The CDR3 DNA is TGTGCCAGCAGTTACGGACAGGAAGCTTTCTTT. Protein sequence: CASSYGQEAFF.

The chain recombines TRBV3-1 with TRBJ2-7; D is ambiguous. The ends were cut back, 1 base at V and 12 bases at J, with 13 bases in the middle. The germline V gene has CDR1 LGHDT and CDR2 YNNKEL (reference sequence). The CDR3 totals 12 residues. The CDR3 nucleotides read TGTGCCAGCAGCCAAGCTGGCAGCACCCTGTACTTC. Translation: CASSQAGSTLYF.

The CDR3 sequence is CASSLNRGRGTGELFF. The CDR3 DNA is TGTGCCAGCAGTTTAAACAGGGGGCGAGGCACCGGGGAGCTGTTTTTT. V usage is TRBV12-3 or TRBV12-4 and J usage is TRBJ2-2; TRBD1 aligns across 9 bases. This CDR3 region has 16 residues. The junction had 5 bases not matched to a gene; V was cut back by 2 bases and J by 4 bases.

This clonotype was seen only a few times. V usage is TRBV12-3 or TRBV12-4 and J usage is TRBJ2-7; D is undetermined. Trimming pared 5 bases from V and 1 base from J, leaving 12 bases between. CDR3 length: 14 amino acids. The CDR3 DNA reads TGTGCCAGCAGTCCCTCGGCGCCTTCCTACGAGCAGTACTTC. This translates into CASSPSAPSYEQYF.

There are many counts of this clonotype. This chain uses TRBV4-1 with TRBJ2-7; a weak D match, TRBD2 (5 bases). The CDR3 runs to 15 residues. Between the trimmed V and J ends, which lost 1 base and 3 bases, there was a span of 13 bases. Germline V lookup: CDR1 MGHRA, CDR2 YSYEKL. CDR3 amino acids: CASSQVPYEGYEQYF. The CDR3 DNA is TGCGCCAGCAGCCAAGTCCCATATGAGGGCTACGAGCAGTACTTC.

This clonotype turned up a few times. The gene calls are TRBV7-2 and TRBJ2-3, with a tentative D call TRBD2 (6 bases). V was clipped by 0 bases and J by 0 bases, with 13 bases between them. Germline CDR1 is SGHTA and CDR2 is FQGNSA. The CDR3 spans 17 residues. DNA of the CDR3: TGTGCCAGCAGCTTAGCGCCGGTAGCGGACAGCACAGATACGCAGTATTTT. Translation: CASSLAPVADSTDTQYF.

The chain combines TRBV9 with TRBJ2-2; no firm D call. V lost 1 base, J lost 7 bases, and 20 bases lay in between. The germline V gene encodes CDR1 SGDLS and CDR2 YYNGEE. This CDR3 has 17 amino acids. CDR3 residues: CASSVYGQSDGSGELFF. The CDR3 DNA sequence: TGTGCCAGCAGCGTATATGGCCAATCGGACGGCAGCGGGGAGCTGTTTTTT. The full variable domain, completed using reference TRBV9 and TRBJ2-2, is DSGVTQTPKHLITATGQRVTLRCSPRSGDLSVYWYQQSLDQGLQFLIQYYNGEERAKGNILERFSAQQFPDLHSELNLSSLELGDSALYFCASSVYGQSDGSGELFFGEGSRLTVL.

The V gene is TRBV12-3 or TRBV12-4, the J gene TRBJ2-4, with TRBD2 matching 10 bases. This CDR3 comprises 16 residues. J was trimmed by 6 bases and V by 3 bases; bases with no gene match: 8. In DNA form, the CDR3 reads TGTGCCAGCAGTTTCCCCAGCGGGAGGGCCCCAAACATTCAGTACTTC. It yields the protein CASSFPSGRAPNIQYF.

The genes are TRBV4-3 and TRBJ2-3, with TRBD1 as a possible D gene (6 bases). Trimming took 1 base from V and 0 from J, leaving 8 bases between them. The CDR3 totals 15 residues. Germline loops: CDR1 LGHNA, CDR2 YSLEER. The DNA for the CDR3 is TGCGCCAGCAGCCAAGGGGACATCAGCACAGATACGCAGTATTTT. Its translation: CASSQGDISTDTQYF.

The rearrangement uses TRBV27 and TRBJ2-7; tentative D call: TRBD1 (6 bases). The CDR3 contains 13 residues. Trimming shortened V by 4 bases and J by 3 bases, and 10 bases separated the two germline ends. CDR1 is MNHEY, CDR2 SMNVEV, per germline (reference sequence). CDR3 sequence reads: CASSSDSYYEQYF. In DNA form, the CDR3 reads TGTGCCAGCAGTTCGGACAGCTACTACGAGCAGTACTTC.

This chain uses TRBV12-3 or TRBV12-4 with TRBJ2-1; 9 positions agree with TRBD1. Trimming took 6 bases from V and 10 from J; bases not matched to a gene: 13. The CDR3 runs 15 residues. The CDR3 coding sequence is TGTGCCAGCAGCCGCACCGGACAGGGGCCTAAGGAGCAGTTCTTC. As protein: CASSRTGQGPKEQFF.